This T cell receptor beta chain was sequenced for a study of T cell changes during pregnancy in multiple sclerosis. The assay was immunoSEQ multiplex PCR, and TCRdb's table has in-frame clones only and misses some. The table includes fewer than 110,000 clones, about 90% detected once. The CDR3 is 14 amino acids. The germline CDR1 and CDR2 sequences are GTSNPN and SVGIG (reference sequence). Trimming took 0 bases from V and 5 from J, leaving 13 bases between them. The gene calls are TRBV30 and TRBJ1-2, with a tentative D call TRBD1 (6 bases). The source material was peripheral blood, sampled in the third trimester of pregnancy. The TCR comes from a female donor in good health, enrolled as a control in a pregnancy study. The CDR3, as DNA: TGTGCCTGGAGTGTGGCAGGGGTTGGGTATGGCTACACCTTC. It specifies CAWSVAGVGYGYTF.